The 9 T cell receptor beta chains below come from one sample, sequenced in a study of regulatory T cells in long-lasting Graves disease. According to the study, TCR beta libraries were built with iRepertoire HTBI primers and CDR3-region Arm-PCR. TCRdb reprocessed the multiplex PCR reads with MiXCR, giving one entry per CDR3 protein. The repertoire holds about 460,000 distinct CDR3 sequences, approximately 22% seen once, with roughly 14% in the top ten. Documented time point: persistent/refractory GD, antithyroid drugs over 5 years with positive TRAb. Scientists built the TCR library using RNA that was extracted from PBMCs. This specimen was peripheral blood mononuclear cells (PBMCs), taken when the disease was refractory, from a patient treated with antithyroid drugs. These receptors were taken from a female donor with Graves disease.

About this clonotype: The CDR3 ends on some other residue instead of the conserved phenylalanine or tryptophan, so this is likely a read error. This chain uses TRBV6-1 with TRBJ1-2; no reliable D call. The CDR3 sequence is 11 residues long. Germline V gene sequence: CDR1 MNHNS, CDR2 SASEGT. The ends were cut back, 6 bases at V and 0 bases at J, with 2 bases in the middle. The CDR3 is CASSPNYGYTL. The CDR3 region has the DNA TGTGCCAGCAGCCCTAACTATGGCTACACCCTC.

The rearrangement uses TRBV24-1 and TRBJ2-7, with TRBD2 identical over 7 bases. V lost 4 bases, J lost 6 bases, and 5 bases stayed unmatched. CDR3 length: 13 amino acids. The germline CDR1 and CDR2 sequences are KGHDR and SFDVKD. CDR3 nucleotides: TGTGCCACCAGTGAGGGAGGGACCCGCGAGCAGTACTTC. Translating gives CATSEGGTREQYF.

Here the CDR3 reads CATSSRTQYTGELFF. The CDR3 nucleotides read TGTGCCACCAGTTCCCGGACACAATACACCGGGGAGCTGTTTTTT. V is TRBV24-1 and J is TRBJ2-2, with D maybe TRBD1 (5 bases). Trimming stripped 6 bases from V and 3 bases from J, with 13 bases between. CDR3 length: 15 residues. Germline assignment: CDR1 KGHDR and CDR2 SFDVKD.

A word on this clonotype: A far larger clone is one base from this, pointing to a likely read error. The rearrangement joins TRBV7-9 to TRBJ2-5, with TRBD1 matching over 7 bases. Germline CDR1 reads SEHNR; CDR2 reads FQNEAQ (reference sequence). This CDR3 spans 19 amino acids. The CDR3 DNA sequence: TGTGCCGGCAGCTTAGAGACCTTCGGAAGGGGGCCTGTCCAAGAGACCCAGTACTTC. Protein: CAGSLETFGRGPVQETQYF.

This clonotype was seen only a few times. The chain carries TRBV24-1 and TRBJ1-5; D might be TRBD1 (5 bases). Trimming left V 3 bases short and J 5 bases short, with 19 bases between. This CDR3 contains 17 residues. Per germline, CDR1 KGHDR and CDR2 SFDVKD. CDR3 nucleotide sequence: TGTGCCACCAGTGATAAGGGGAGGGGAACCGGTCATCAGCCCCAGCATTTT. This gives the protein CATSDKGRGTGHQPQHF.

This clonotype was observed at least ten times. The chain employs TRBV12-3 or TRBV12-4 and TRBJ1-1, with a tentative D call TRBD1 (5 bases). The CDR3 is made up of 14 amino acids. Trimming removed 3 bases from V and 3 bases from J, with 11 bases in between. CDR3 in DNA: TGTGCCAGCAGTTTCGGGAGACAGTACACTGAAGCTTTCTTT. Protein sequence: CASSFGRQYTEAFF.

The chain carries TRBV5-1 and TRBJ2-4, with D hard to call. This CDR3 has 15 residues. The V gene's germline CDR1 is SGHRS and CDR2 YFSETQ. With 2 bases removed from V and 0 bases from J, the gap between germline ends came to 9 bases. The CDR3 nucleotides read TGCGCCAGCAGCTTTGGCGAACTAGCCAAAAACATTCAGTACTTC. It specifies CASSFGELAKNIQYF.

This clonotype was seen a handful of times. V gene TRBV20-1 combines with J gene TRBJ2-7; D not certain. The germline V gene has CDR1 DFQATT and CDR2 SNEGSKA (reference sequence). The V and J ends lost 5 bases and 2 bases respectively, with 7 bases between them. CDR3 length: 11 amino acids. This chain's CDR3 is CSASNPYEQYF. Here the CDR3 DNA reads TGCAGTGCTTCGAACCCCTACGAGCAGTACTTC.

This clonotype was found a few times. V usage is TRBV6-5 and J usage is TRBJ1-6; perhaps TRBD1 as D (5 bases). Germline CDR1 is MNHEY and CDR2 is SVGAGI. The CDR3 is 16 amino acids. Trimming cost V 0 bases and J 4 bases, with 10 bases left between them. The chain's CDR3 is CASSYSGTEYNSPLHF. The CDR3 DNA is TGTGCCAGCAGTTACTCCGGGACCGAGTATAATTCACCCCTCCACTTT.